One sample yielded the 16 T cell receptor beta chains listed below, sequenced in a study of CD4 and CD8 cells across lung adenocarcinoma regions. Each CDR3 protein is one row after TCRdb ran MiXCR on the PCR reads. Of approximately 24,000 distinct CDR3 sequences detected, 53% appear once; the ten largest clones hold under 50%. The sample taken for sequencing was CD8+ T cells from the center of a lung tumor. Source of these receptors: a male donor with lung adenocarcinoma. The CD4 and CD8 labels of this study may be unreliable.

CDR3 sequence reads: CASSLTSISYNEQFF. The CDR3 nucleotides are TGTGCCAGCAGTTTGACTAGCATAAGTTACAATGAGCAGTTCTTC. This chain uses TRBV6-5 with TRBJ2-1; 7 bases line up with TRBD2. CDR3 size: 15 residues. Per germline, CDR1 MNHEY and CDR2 SVGAGI. V lost 4 bases to trimming and J lost 4 bases; unmatched junction nucleotides: 7.

In the case of this clonotype: One junction end disagrees with the germline gene, perhaps due to a read error. The chain carries TRBV6-1 and TRBJ2-3, with TRBD1 matching over 7 bases. CDR3 length: 15 amino acids. The germline V gene encodes CDR1 MNHNS and CDR2 SASEGT. CDR3 coding DNA: TGTGCCAGCAGCGGACAGGCTGTGGGCACAGAGACGCAGTATTTT. Translating it yields CASSGQAVGTETQYF.

This clonotype was counted only a few times. This rearrangement joins TRBV3-1 to TRBJ2-1; 11 nucleotides match TRBD2. This CDR3 contains 17 residues. The J segment lost 7 bases and the V segment lost 0 bases, leaving 8 bases of the junction unmatched. The germline V gene has CDR1 LGHDT and CDR2 YNNKEL (reference sequence). The CDR3: CASSQDSPLAGGNEQFF. CDR3 nucleotide sequence: TGTGCCAGCAGCCAAGATAGCCCCCTAGCGGGAGGAAATGAGCAGTTCTTC.

V usage is TRBV10-2 and J usage is TRBJ2-4; 9 nucleotides line up with TRBD2. The CDR3 is made up of 16 amino acids. Per germline, CDR1 WSHSY and CDR2 SAAADI. J was trimmed by 4 bases and V by 3 bases; bases with no gene match: 7. CDR3 region: CASSDPQRGAKNIQYF. Here the CDR3 DNA reads TGCGCCAGCAGTGATCCACAGCGGGGGGCGAAAAACATTCAGTACTTC.

This clonotype has only one observation. Compared with germline, one end of the junction differs, possibly owing to a read error. V is TRBV6-1 and J is TRBJ2-1; D possibly uses TRBD1 or TRBD2 (6 bases each). TRBJ2-5 explains the end of the DNA better; the J call may be wrong. This CDR3 contains 16 residues. Germline CDR1 is MNHNS and CDR2 is SASEGT. CDR3 in amino acids: CASRGAGSRVEDTQYF. The CDR3 coding sequence is TGTGCCAGCAGGGGGGCCGGGAGCCGGGTTGAAGATACCCAGTACTTC.

V and J are TRBV10-2 and TRBJ2-5; D possibly corresponds to TRBD2 (7 bases). The ends were cut back, 8 bases at V and 5 bases at J, with 15 bases in the middle. This CDR3 region has 13 residues. Germline V lookup: CDR1 WSHSY, CDR2 SAAADI. The CDR3 DNA sequence: TGCGCCAGCTCCGCACAGGGAGGGGAGACCCAGTACTTC. Translation: CASSAQGGETQYF.

Only a few counts were recorded for this clonotype. The chain's CDR3 is CASSQEVGWGSHTEAFF. In nucleotides, the CDR3 is TGTGCCAGCAGCCAAGAAGTGGGTTGGGGGAGTCACACTGAAGCTTTCTTT. The rearrangement joins TRBV3-1 to TRBJ1-1; possibly TRBD1 for D (5 bases). With 0 bases removed from V and 3 bases from J, the gap between germline ends came to 17 bases. Germline V gene data show CDR1 as LGHDT and CDR2 as YNNKEL (reference sequence). CDR3 length: 17 residues. The whole variable domain, filled in from reference TRBV3-1 and TRBJ1-1, reads DTAVSQTPKYLVTQMGNDKSIKCEQNLGHDTMYWYKQDSKKFLKIMFSYNNKELIINETVPNRFSPKSPDKAHLNLHINSLELGDSAVYFCASSQEVGWGSHTEAFFGQGTRLTVV.

This clonotype was seen at least ten times. The rearrangement joins TRBV10-2 to TRBJ2-3, with 9 bases identical to TRBD2. Looked up from germline, CDR1 is WSHSY and CDR2 is SAAADI. The V gene end was trimmed by 11 bases and the J gene end by 5 bases; junction bases not matched to a gene: 8. The CDR3 has 13 amino acids. The DNA of the CDR3 is TGCGCCGGATCTAGCGGGACGATAGATACGCAGTATTTT. Its translation is CAGSSGTIDTQYF.

With regard to this clonotype: A junction end diverges from the germline sequence, so it may reflect a read error. This sequence joins TRBV6-1 and TRBJ2-4; maybe TRBD2 (5 bases). CDR1 and CDR2 (germline): MNHNS, SASEGT. This CDR3 contains 15 residues. CDR3 sequence: CASSKGGRAKNIQYF. CDR3 nucleotides: TGTGCCAGCTCCAAAGGCGGGCGAGCCAAAAATATTCAGTACTTC.

As to this clonotype: Germline and junction disagree at one end, which may indicate a read error. The chain uses TRBV5-8 and TRBJ2-4; possibly TRBD1 for D (5 bases). The CDR3 totals 16 residues. CDR1 is SGHTS and CDR2 is YDEGEE in the germline V gene. The CDR3 sequence: CASSLGSGSSKDIQYF. The CDR3 DNA follows: TGTGCCAGCAGCTTAGGTTCAGGGTCATCCAAAGACATTCAGTACTTC.

The V and J genes are TRBV27 and TRBJ2-1, with a tentative D call TRBD2 (7 bases). Near its end, the DNA agrees better with TRBJ2-7, so the J call may be wrong. The germline CDR1 and CDR2 sequences are MNHEY and SMNVEV (reference sequence). This CDR3 contains 15 residues. DNA of the CDR3: TGTGCCAGCAGTTCTCGGGGGGCGAAGAACTACGAGCAGTACTTC. It translates to CASSSRGAKNYEQYF.

This clonotype appeared a few times. Written as DNA, the CDR3 is TGCAGTGCTAGACGAAGGACGATAACAAGTGAAGCTTTCTTT. Its protein is CSARRRTITSEAFF. The rearrangement joins TRBV20-1 to TRBJ1-1, with D unresolved. V was shortened by 2 bases and J by 7 bases, with 17 bases between the two germline ends. CDR3 length equals 14 residues. The germline V gene encodes CDR1 DFQATT and CDR2 SNEGSKA (reference sequence).

The table lists this clonotype with many counts. V gene TRBV12-3 or TRBV12-4 combines with J gene TRBJ2-1; 9 bases fit TRBD2. Trimming at V came to 6 bases and at J to 4 bases, leaving 7 bases not matched to a gene. The CDR3 length is 15 residues. The CDR3 nucleotides are TGTGCCAGCAGGAACGGACTAGCGAGGTACAATGAGCAGTTCTTC. Its translation is CASRNGLARYNEQFF.

This clonotype was detected many times. The chain carries TRBV7-2 and TRBJ2-1, with D perhaps matching TRBD2 (6 bases). Germline assignment: CDR1 SGHTA and CDR2 FQGNSA. V lost 5 bases and J 9 bases, leaving 14 bases between the germline ends. The CDR3 totals 13 residues. The CDR3 reads CASSPGLRGEQFF. In nucleotides, the CDR3 is TGTGCCAGCAGCCCTGGACTACGGGGTGAGCAGTTCTTC.

Notes on this clonotype: Germline and junction disagree at one end, which may indicate a read error. This chain uses TRBV10-1 with TRBJ2-4; perhaps D is TRBD1 or TRBD2 (5 bases each). CDR1 is WNHNN and CDR2 is SYGVQD in the germline V gene (reference sequence). The CDR3 has 14 amino acids. CDR3 in amino acids: CGSTGLYAKNMQYF. The CDR3 nucleotides read TGCGGCAGCACGGGGCTGTATGCCAAAAACATGCAGTACTTC.

The gene calls are TRBV10-2 and TRBJ2-4, with 9 positions matching TRBD2. The CDR3 runs 14 residues. Germline V gives CDR1 WSHSY, CDR2 SAAADI. The CDR3 DNA is TGCGCGGGCAGCGGGGGGTGTGCCAAAAACATTCAGTACTTC. This gives the protein CAGSGGCAKNIQYF.